Each of the 28 T cell receptor beta chains below was sequenced from the same sample in a study of blood T cell repertoires in COVID-19. The assay was immunoSEQ multiplex PCR, and TCRdb's table has in-frame clones only and misses some. The table has over 250,000 clones, over 70% seen once; the top ten hold around 3.4%. The sequenced material came from peripheral blood. The receptors stem from a woman older than 75 with acute or convalescent COVID-19.

The chain couples TRBV3-1 (or the pseudogene TRBV3-2) to TRBJ1-3; tentative D call: TRBD1 (6 bases). The germline gives CDR1 LGHDT, CDR2 YNNKEL (reference sequence). V lost 2 bases and J 9 bases, leaving 17 bases between the germline ends. The CDR3 covers 15 residues. CDR3 sequence: CASSQRGGARSTIYF. DNA of the CDR3: TGTGCCAGCAGCCAAAGGGGGGGAGCCAGGAGCACCATATATTTT.

The chain links TRBV7-8 to TRBJ1-1, with a tentative D call TRBD1 (5 bases). Trimming removed 1 base at V and 7 bases at J, with 16 bases between. Germline assignment: CDR1 SGHVS and CDR2 FQNEAQ. The CDR3 has 15 amino acids. In DNA, the CDR3 is TGTGCCAGCAGCTTAGATGGGGCCCGGGGGTTTGAAGCTTTCTTT. Encoded protein: CASSLDGARGFEAFF.

This chain uses TRBV19 with TRBJ2-1, with 8 bases fitting TRBD2. J was trimmed by 6 bases and V by 5 bases; bases with no gene match: 12. Germline V gene data show CDR1 as LNHDA and CDR2 as SQIVND (reference sequence). The CDR3 is 16 amino acids. The CDR3 DNA is TGTGCCAGTAGTCAAATCACCGGGAGGGGGAGCAATGAGCAGTTCTTC. Translation gives CASSQITGRGSNEQFF.

The rearrangement joins TRBV6-1 to TRBJ2-2, with 7 bases aligning to TRBD1. With V trimmed by 3 bases and J by 1 base, 5 bases remained unmatched. CDR1 and CDR2 from the germline V gene are MNHNS and SASEGT. The length of the CDR3 is 16 residues. CDR3 sequence: CASSDRTGRNTGELFF. Here the CDR3 DNA reads TGTGCCAGCAGTGATCGGACAGGACGGAACACCGGGGAGCTGTTTTTT.

The CDR3 loop reads CASSLEASGYEQYF. CDR3 coding DNA: TGTGCCAGCAGCTTAGAGGCTAGCGGGTACGAGCAGTACTTC. The chain recombines TRBV7-9 with TRBJ2-7, with TRBD2 identical over 8 bases. V shed 1 base and J 4 bases; nucleotides not matched to a gene: 3. The CDR3 spans 14 residues. Germline CDR1 is SEHNR and CDR2 is FQNEAQ (reference sequence).

The chain combines TRBV7-2 with TRBJ1-1; D unresolved. V lost 3 bases and J 2 bases, leaving 10 bases between the germline ends. CDR3 length equals 14 residues. The germline V gene encodes CDR1 SGHTA and CDR2 FQGNSA. The CDR3 DNA is TGTGCCAGCAGCTTCTTGACACAAAACACTGAAGCTTTCTTT. The encoded protein is CASSFLTQNTEAFF. Complete variable domain (other parts from reference TRBV7-2 and TRBJ1-1): GAGVSQSPSNKVTEKGKDVELRCDPISGHTALYWYRQSLGQGLEFLIYFQGNSAPDKSGLPSDRFSAERTGGSVSTLTIQRTQQEDSAVYLCASSFLTQNTEAFFGQGTRLTVV.

J is TRBJ1-6 and V is TRBV4-3; TRBD1 is a possible D gene (5 bases). Deletions cut 4 bases from V and 4 bases from J, with 29 bases between. The CDR3 runs 21 residues. Germline loops: CDR1 LGHNA, CDR2 YSLEER. The CDR3 protein is CASSRGQVAFGRGEYNSPLHF. Written as DNA, the CDR3 is TGCGCCAGCAGCCGAGGTCAAGTTGCGTTCGGTAGGGGCGAATATAATTCACCCCTCCACTTT.

V usage is TRBV28 and J usage is TRBJ2-7; possibly TRBD2 for D (6 bases). The V end lost 3 bases, the J end lost 4 bases, and 19 bases lay between the germline ends. Germline V CDR1 and CDR2: MDHEN, SYDVKM. This CDR3 has 16 residues. The DNA of the CDR3 is TGTGCCAGCAGTTTGGCAGCGGCGGGGAGTAAATACGAGCAGTACTTC. Its protein product is CASSLAAAGSKYEQYF.

The chain joins TRBV3-1 (or the pseudogene TRBV3-2) to TRBJ1-1; 7 nucleotides agree with TRBD1. V lost 3 bases and J lost 6; bases outside the gene matches: 13. Germline assignment: CDR1 LGHDT and CDR2 YNNKEL (reference sequence). CDR3 length: 16 residues. The CDR3: CASSHWGRQGSSEAFF. CDR3 DNA sequence: TGTGCCAGCAGCCACTGGGGGAGACAGGGTTCTTCTGAAGCTTTCTTT.

This rearrangement joins TRBV18 to TRBJ1-2; D unclear. In germline, CDR1 is KGHSH, CDR2 LQKENI. The CDR3 runs to 13 residues. V shed 3 bases and J shed 3 bases, with 8 bases lying between them. The CDR3, as DNA: TGTGCCAGCTCACCCGGGTCGGACTATGGCTACACCTTC. Translating gives CASSPGSDYGYTF.

This clone has a handful of counts. The V and J genes are TRBV5-6 and TRBJ2-5, with D unresolved. The germline V and J ends were trimmed by 2 bases and 5 bases, with 4 bases remaining between them. The CDR3 has 11 residues. CDR1 and CDR2 (germline): SGHDT, YYEEEE. The chain's CDR3 is CASSFRETQYF. DNA of the CDR3: TGTGCCAGCAGCTTTCGGGAGACCCAGTACTTC.

The CDR3 nucleotides read TGTGCCAGCTCACGGACTGGGACTCCCTCGATCGATGAGCAGTTCTTC. Translation gives CASSRTGTPSIDEQFF. The chain couples TRBV18 to TRBJ2-1; D is perhaps TRBD2 (6 bases). Germline values: CDR1 KGHSH, CDR2 LQKENI. The CDR3 spans 16 residues. Trimming shortened V by 4 bases and J by 8 bases, and 21 bases separated the two germline ends.

The rearrangement joins TRBV7-9 to TRBJ2-7; 7 bases fit TRBD1. CDR1 is SEHNR, CDR2 FQNEAQ, per germline (reference sequence). This CDR3 comprises 15 residues. V lost 1 base to trimming and J lost 2 bases; unmatched junction nucleotides: 5. CDR3 residues: CASSLDRDRAYEQYF. DNA of the CDR3: TGTGCCAGCAGCTTAGACAGGGACAGAGCCTACGAGCAGTACTTC.

The V gene is TRBV27, the J gene TRBJ2-1, with no clear D. Looked up from germline, CDR1 is MNHEY and CDR2 is SMNVEV (reference sequence). With 6 bases removed from V and 0 bases from J, the gap between germline ends came to 12 bases. CDR3 length: 15 amino acids. CDR3 in DNA: TGTGCCAGCAGACTCATCGATAGCTCCTACAATGAGCAGTTCTTC. Protein sequence: CASRLIDSSYNEQFF.

The J gene is TRBJ2-2, the V gene TRBV9, with TRBD2 identical over 11 bases. The CDR3 runs to 16 residues. V lost 4 bases and J lost 4; bases outside the gene matches: 6. Looked up from germline, CDR1 is SGDLS and CDR2 is YYNGEE. The CDR3 loop reads CASSSTSGSFTGELFF. The CDR3 DNA follows: TGTGCCAGCAGCAGCACTAGCGGGAGTTTCACCGGGGAGCTGTTTTTT.

This clone was seen only a few times. The chain uses TRBV19 and TRBJ2-1; a weak D match, TRBD2 (5 bases). Germline V gene sequence: CDR1 LNHDA, CDR2 SQIVND (reference sequence). V lost 8 bases and J 6 bases, leaving 11 bases between the germline ends. This CDR3 spans 12 amino acids. DNA for the CDR3: TGTGCCAGTGGGCTCGCGGGCAATGAGCAGTTCTTC. Translating gives CASGLAGNEQFF.

This clone has ten or more counts. V is TRBV14 and J is TRBJ1-6, with D uncertain. V shed 0 bases and J shed 9 bases, with 18 bases lying between them. CDR3 size: 17 residues. The V gene's germline CDR1 is SGHDN and CDR2 FVKESK. CDR3 DNA sequence: TGTGCCAGCAGCCAAGATCGCTGGGGTAGAGGGAGTTCACCCCTCCACTTT. This gives the protein CASSQDRWGRGSSPLHF.

This chain connects TRBV19 to TRBJ1-1, with 8 bases matching TRBD1. J gave up 11 bases and V 6 bases, and 5 bases lay outside the gene matches. Germline-derived CDR1 and CDR2 are LNHDA and SQIVND (reference sequence). The CDR3 runs to 11 residues. Here the CDR3 DNA reads TGTGCCAGTAGACTGACAGGGGACGCTTTCTTT. It is translated as CASRLTGDAFF.

The chain has TRBV10-3 and TRBJ1-2, with 9 bases identical to TRBD1. This CDR3 has 12 amino acids. V gave up 6 bases and J gave up 6 bases; unmatched junction bases: 2. Germline CDR1 and CDR2: ENHRY and SYGVKD. The CDR3 DNA reads as TGTGCCATCAGCGGACAGGGGAATGGCTACACCTTC. Protein product: CAISGQGNGYTF.

The chain recombines TRBV3-1 (or the pseudogene TRBV3-2) with TRBJ2-7; 7 nucleotides align to TRBD1. V gave up 10 bases and J gave up 2 bases; unmatched junction bases: 17. The CDR3 consists of 16 residues. Germline-derived CDR1 and CDR2 are LGHDT and YNNKEL (reference sequence). The CDR3 DNA follows: TGTGCCAACCCCCCGATTGGGACAGAGGGCCCCTACGAGCAGTACTTC. Amino acid sequence: CANPPIGTEGPYEQYF.

The genes are TRBV30 and TRBJ1-2; D uncertain. Looked up from germline, CDR1 is GTSNPN and CDR2 is SVGIG (reference sequence). Trimming stripped 3 bases from V and 4 bases from J, with 15 bases between. This CDR3 region has 14 residues. The CDR3: CAWRVQLLGYGYTF. The CDR3 nucleotides read TGTGCCTGGAGGGTACAGCTTCTGGGCTATGGCTACACCTTC.

The sample holds one count of this clone. J is TRBJ2-1 and V is TRBV7-2; 8 bases are a match to TRBD2. J was trimmed by 8 bases and V by 2 bases; bases with no gene match: 8. The CDR3 covers 15 residues. Germline lookup yields CDR1 SGHTA and CDR2 FQGNSA. The CDR3 region is CASSLNGGGGYEQFF. The CDR3 DNA follows: TGTGCCAGCAGCTTAAATGGCGGCGGGGGGTATGAGCAGTTCTTC.

The chain recombines TRBV30 with TRBJ1-2; D is ambiguous. V lost 4 bases, J lost 7 bases, and 16 bases lay in between. This CDR3 is 13 amino acids long. Germline V gene data show CDR1 as GTSNPN and CDR2 as SVGIG (reference sequence). The CDR3: CAWTRERVGGYTF. Written as DNA, the CDR3 is TGTGCCTGGACCCGAGAGAGGGTGGGTGGCTACACCTTC.

V is TRBV20-1 and J is TRBJ1-4, with no clear D. This CDR3 region has 10 residues. From germline, CDR1 is DFQATT and CDR2 SNEGSKA (reference sequence). Trimming took 3 bases from V and 8 from J, leaving 4 bases between them. The CDR3 nucleotides read TGCAGTGCTAGGAGGGAAAAACTGTTTTTT. Its translation is CSARREKLFF.

The rearrangement uses TRBV3-1 (or the pseudogene TRBV3-2) and TRBJ2-5; 10 nucleotides match TRBD2. The V and J ends lost 7 bases and 7 bases, in that order; junction bases with no gene match: 9. The germline CDR1 and CDR2 sequences are LGHDT and YNNKEL (reference sequence). The CDR3 spans 14 residues. The CDR3 coding sequence is TGTGCCAGCAAGCTAGCGGGGGCCGGAGGGACCCAGTACTTC. Protein sequence: CASKLAGAGGTQYF.

This clone was recorded only once. The chain has TRBV4-1 and TRBJ1-2; possible D gene TRBD1, 5 bases. Germline V gene data show CDR1 as MGHRA and CDR2 as YSYEKL. CDR3 size: 20 residues. Trimming left V 3 bases short and J 4 bases short, with 30 bases between. The DNA of the CDR3 is TGCGCCAGCAGCCAGCCCCCCGGGAGGGTCGACAGAACGAGTATCTATGGCTACACCTTC. Translating it yields CASSQPPGRVDRTSIYGYTF.

The rearrangement uses TRBV4-1 and TRBJ1-3, with 8 bases fitting TRBD1. Germline loops: CDR1 MGHRA, CDR2 YSYEKL. The V and J ends lost 2 bases and 0 bases, in that order; junction bases with no gene match: 9. The CDR3 is 18 amino acids. CDR3 in amino acids: CASSQIAGQGVSGNTIYF. In nucleotides, the CDR3 is TGCGCCAGCAGCCAAATAGCAGGACAGGGAGTCTCTGGAAACACCATATATTTT.

The rearrangement links TRBV7-2 to TRBJ1-5, with TRBD1 matching over 8 bases. The CDR3 length is 16 residues. The J segment lost 0 bases and the V segment lost 2 bases, leaving 3 bases of the junction unmatched. The germline gives CDR1 SGHTA, CDR2 FQGNSA. The CDR3 spells CASSLWTGYSNQPQHF. CDR3 sequence (DNA): TGTGCCAGCAGCTTATGGACAGGGTATAGCAATCAGCCCCAGCATTTT. The complete variable domain, with remaining parts taken from reference TRBV7-2 and TRBJ1-5, reads GAGVSQSPSNKVTEKGKDVELRCDPISGHTALYWYRQSLGQGLEFLIYFQGNSAPDKSGLPSDRFSAERTGGSVSTLTIQRTQQEDSAVYLCASSLWTGYSNQPQHFGDGTRLSIL.